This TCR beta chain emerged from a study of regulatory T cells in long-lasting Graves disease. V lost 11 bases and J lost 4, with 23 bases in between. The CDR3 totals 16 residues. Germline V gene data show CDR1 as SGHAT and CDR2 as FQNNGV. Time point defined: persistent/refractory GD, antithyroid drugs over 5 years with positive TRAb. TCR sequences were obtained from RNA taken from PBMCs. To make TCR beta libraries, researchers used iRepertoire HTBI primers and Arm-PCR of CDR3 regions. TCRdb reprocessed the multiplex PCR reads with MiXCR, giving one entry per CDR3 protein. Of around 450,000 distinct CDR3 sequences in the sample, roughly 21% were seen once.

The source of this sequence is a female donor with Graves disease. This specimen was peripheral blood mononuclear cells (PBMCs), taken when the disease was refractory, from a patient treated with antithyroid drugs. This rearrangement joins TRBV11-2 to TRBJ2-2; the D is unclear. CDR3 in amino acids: CAVSLQLRRVTGELFF. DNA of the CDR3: TGTGCCGTAAGCTTACAGCTTAGGCGAGTCACCGGGGAGCTGTTTTTT.